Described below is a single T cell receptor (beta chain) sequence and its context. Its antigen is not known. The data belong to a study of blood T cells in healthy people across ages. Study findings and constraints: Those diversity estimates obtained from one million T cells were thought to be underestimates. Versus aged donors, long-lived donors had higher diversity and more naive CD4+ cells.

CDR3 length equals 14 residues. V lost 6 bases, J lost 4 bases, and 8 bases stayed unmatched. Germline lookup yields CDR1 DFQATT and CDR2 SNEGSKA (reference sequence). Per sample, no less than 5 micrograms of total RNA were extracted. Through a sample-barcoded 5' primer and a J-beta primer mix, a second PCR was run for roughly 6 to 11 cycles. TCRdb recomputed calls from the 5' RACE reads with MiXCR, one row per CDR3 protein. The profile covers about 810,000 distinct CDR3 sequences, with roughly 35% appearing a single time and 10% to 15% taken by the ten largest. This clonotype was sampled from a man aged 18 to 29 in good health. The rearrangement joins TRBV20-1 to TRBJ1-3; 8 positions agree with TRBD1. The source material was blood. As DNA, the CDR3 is TGCAGTGCCACGACAGGGGCTACCGGAAACACCATATATTTT. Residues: CSATTGATGNTIYF.